This record covers a single T cell receptor (beta chain). The antigen it recognizes is unknown. It has no much larger one-base neighbor in the sample; base qualities were not kept. The CDR3 regions of human TCRbeta chains were analyzed by immunosequencing. The original methods were these. TCRs in the repertoires were compared against a reference library of SARS-CoV-2-specific TCRs that had been generated with the MIRA antigen-specificity platform. Breadth meant the fraction of unique TCRs that were SARS-CoV-2-associated, whereas depth meant the fraction of total T cells that were SARS-CoV-2-associated. Using the MIRA data, each spike-specific TCR was assigned both to the spike region to which the TCR was reactive and to a CD4 or CD8 class. Log10-transformed breadth and depth values were compared by one-way ANOVA with Sidak's multiple comparisons tests. TCRdb obtained this table from immuneACCESS and retained in-frame rearrangements with V and J assigned. These tables miss some clones; where compared with another copy, unresolved V genes account for less than half of the shortfall, and the remainder is unexplained. V and J calls and clone size are copied from that table; D and trimming were computed from the DNA. For this sample the table gives approximately 100,000 clones, of which roughly 92% were detected only once. The ten largest make up roughly 4.7% of the sample.

These data are taken from a study of T cell responses to AZD1222 COVID-19 vaccine (TCRdb year 2021). Broadly, across the study: AZD1222 recipients with second doses at about 4 weeks or about 12 weeks were pooled, because spike-specific TCR depth and breadth did not differ between schedules. Trial participants were enrolled by age into subgroups of 18-55, 56-69 and 70-plus years, and about 150, 27 and 61 TCR-sequenced participants, respectively, were included in these subgroups. TCR sequencing covered more than 230 trial participants: 200 to 220 given two doses of AZD1222 and around 26 given two doses of MenACWY control vaccine.

General conclusions and limits of the study: Most participants were white British and females outnumbered males, and the authors suggested that clonal diversity may have been underestimated. In the small 56-69-year group, the increase in depth fell short of significance, most likely because of low power. Conclusions about previously exposed vaccinees were limited because only a handful of AZD1222 recipients were SARS-CoV-2 seropositive at baseline. Because no samples from the day 14 peak response were available, repertoires could be characterized only after the peak T cell response. CD4 TCRs associated with the vaccine covered the entire spike protein, and the dominant responses were in regions 160-218 and 743-854. After two AZD1222 doses, both the breadth and the depth of spike-specific TCRs were significantly higher than at day 0 and than in MenACWY recipients. Reportedly, almost half of the unique spike-specific TCRs recognized epitopes lying outside the regions that are mutated in the B.1.351 and B.1.1.7 variants.

In the paper's terms, the time point label means: baseline before first vaccination. Vaccinee samples were obtained from the UK trials COV001 and COV002, which included a single-blind randomized controlled phase 2/3 trial of AZD1222 (ChAdOx1 nCoV-19) in healthy adults. Trial participant PBMC samples were collected at day 0 and day 28 after the second dose for TCRbeta chain sequencing. Trimming at the junction amounts to 8 bases on V and 1 base on J, and the germline ends lie 12 bases apart. As encoded in the germline V gene (reference sequence), CDR1 is LNHDA while CDR2 is SQIVND. The CDR3 holds 14 amino acids from the cysteine to the phenylalanine. Only CDR3 DNA is held: 42 bases, read in frame from base 1.

The chain uses TRBV19 and TRBJ1-5, with a weak D call of TRBD1 (6 bases match). This sample comprised peripheral blood, obtained on day 0 of AZD1222 vaccination. The receptor comes from an adult in good health. The CDR3 here reads CASAWGASNQPQHF. In nucleotide form, the sequence is TGTGCCAGTGCTTGGGGGGCGAGCAATCAGCCCCAGCATTTT.